Below are 17 T cell receptor beta chains sequenced from a single sample in a study of T-cell reconstitution after alpha-beta-depleted transplantation in children. During its preparation, the TCRbeta library received unique molecular identifiers. TCRdb processed the PCR reads anew with MiXCR; each CDR3 protein has one entry. The data show 300,000 or so distinct CDR3 sequences, more than 20% seen once. The input for sequencing was PBMCs, mostly from graft donor cells, taken 180 days after TCRalphabeta/CD19-depleted stem cell transplant. The receptor set was obtained from a male patient aged 10-17 years who had a stem cell transplant for acute lymphoblastic leukemia, so the T cells may come from the graft donor.

The chain uses TRBV6-2 or TRBV6-3 and TRBJ2-7, with 10 bases matching TRBD1. Germline assignment: CDR1 MNHEY and CDR2 SVGEGT. V shed 6 bases and J 2 bases; nucleotides not matched to a gene: 1. The CDR3 length is 13 residues. The CDR3 loop reads CASRDRGAYEQYF. In DNA form, the CDR3 reads TGTGCCAGCAGGGACAGGGGGGCCTACGAGCAGTACTTC.

This clonotype has more than one count but fewer than ten. The rearrangement links TRBV5-1 to TRBJ2-1; the D gene is possibly TRBD2 (6 bases). CDR1 is SGHRS, CDR2 YFSETQ, per germline. V was pared by 0 bases and J by 6 bases, with 13 bases between. There are 15 residues in the CDR3. CDR3 DNA: TGCGCCAGCAGCTTGGCCGCGGTAGCGGCCAATGAGCAGTTCTTC. As protein: CASSLAAVAANEQFF.

The genes are TRBV10-3 and TRBJ1-2; weak D call: TRBD1 (6 bases). The germline V gene has CDR1 ENHRY and CDR2 SYGVKD. The CDR3 is made up of 14 amino acids. The V and J ends lost 3 bases and 8 bases respectively, with 16 bases between them. CDR3 sequence (DNA): TGTGCCATCAGTGATCCGGACAGACTGCTCGGCTACACCTTC. Its translation is CAISDPDRLLGYTF.

CDR3 region: CASSQLGENYGYTF. The CDR3 coding sequence is TGTGCCAGCAGCCAATTAGGGGAGAACTATGGCTACACCTTC. The chain is built from TRBV14 and TRBJ1-2; the D gene is possibly TRBD1 (5 bases). This CDR3 is built from 14 residues. Trimming took off 2 bases at V and 2 bases at J, with 9 bases between the two ends. From germline, CDR1 is SGHDN and CDR2 FVKESK.

The rearrangement uses TRBV7-9 and TRBJ2-1; D gene ambiguous. The CDR3 consists of 11 residues. V gave up 3 bases and J gave up 9 bases, with 6 bases separating them. Germline loops: CDR1 SEHNR, CDR2 FQNEAQ (reference sequence). For the CDR3, the DNA is TGTGCCAGCAGCTTTAAGGGTGAGCAGTTCTTC. It translates to CASSFKGEQFF.

This clonotype was seen only a few times. This chain links TRBV25-1 with TRBJ2-1; perhaps TRBD2 as D (5 bases). The germline V gene encodes CDR1 MGHDK and CDR2 SYGVNS. With 4 bases removed from V and 2 bases from J, the gap between germline ends came to 12 bases. The CDR3 totals 15 residues. The CDR3 sequence: CASSVSGITYNEQFF. DNA for the CDR3: TGTGCCAGCAGTGTGAGCGGAATAACCTACAATGAGCAGTTCTTC. Drawing the rest from reference TRBV25-1 and TRBJ2-1, the complete variable domain is EADIYQTPRYLVIGTGKKITLECSQTMGHDKMYWYQQDPGMELHLIHYSYGVNSTEKGDLSSESTVSRIRTEHFPLTLESARPSHTSQYLCASSVSGITYNEQFFGPGTRLTVL.

J is TRBJ2-2 and V is TRBV15; 9 bases agree with TRBD1. This CDR3 has 20 amino acids. J gave up 1 base and V 3 bases, and 15 bases lay outside the gene matches. Per germline, CDR1 LNHNV and CDR2 YYDKDF (reference sequence). The CDR3 loop reads CATSSRTGQGPYRNTGELFF. In DNA, the CDR3 is TGTGCCACCAGCAGCCGAACCGGACAGGGGCCCTACCGGAACACCGGGGAGCTGTTTTTT. The full variable domain, rest sourced from reference TRBV15 and TRBJ2-2, is DAMVIQNPRYQVTQFGKPVTLSCSQTLNHNVMYWYQQKSSQAPKLLFHYYDKDFNNEADTPDNFQSRRPNTSFCFLDIRSPGLGDTAMYLCATSSRTGQGPYRNTGELFFGEGSRLTVL.

This clonotype was observed once. The chain links TRBV9 to TRBJ1-2; D not certain. There are 15 residues in the CDR3. V was cut by 0 bases and J by 0 bases, with 9 bases left in between. The germline V gene encodes CDR1 SGDLS and CDR2 YYNGEE. CDR3 protein: CASSVGASPNYGYTF. CDR3 sequence (DNA): TGTGCCAGCAGCGTAGGGGCCAGCCCTAACTATGGCTACACCTTC.

V gene TRBV5-1 combines with J gene TRBJ2-5; 10 nucleotides match TRBD1. Germline CDR1 is SGHRS and CDR2 is YFSETQ. There are 19 residues in the CDR3. The V gene end was trimmed by 3 bases and the J gene end by 3 bases; junction bases not matched to a gene: 17. CDR3 in amino acids: CASSYPGQGLQVLKETQYF. CDR3 nucleotide sequence: TGCGCCAGCAGCTATCCGGGACAGGGGTTACAAGTCCTAAAAGAGACCCAGTACTTC.

The chain links TRBV9 to TRBJ1-2, with a possible D match to TRBD1 (6 bases). Per the germline V gene, CDR1 is SGDLS and CDR2 is YYNGEE. CDR3 size: 15 residues. Trimming removed 1 base from V and 3 bases from J, with 13 bases in between. The CDR3 DNA sequence: TGTGCCAGCAGCGTAAGGGGAAACAGGGACTATGGCTACACCTTC. Amino acid sequence: CASSVRGNRDYGYTF. The whole variable domain, filled in from reference TRBV9 and TRBJ1-2, reads DSGVTQTPKHLITATGQRVTLRCSPRSGDLSVYWYQQSLDQGLQFLIQYYNGEERAKGNILERFSAQQFPDLHSELNLSSLELGDSALYFCASSVRGNRDYGYTFGSGTRLTVV.

The gene calls are TRBV5-1 and TRBJ1-6; TRBD1 matches 9 bases. This CDR3 is 14 amino acids long. V was pared by 6 bases and J by 8 bases, with 6 bases of the junction left unmatched. The germline V gene encodes CDR1 SGHRS and CDR2 YFSETQ. CDR3 in DNA: TGCGCCAGCACCATCGGACAGGGGCATTCACCCCTCCACTTT. Its protein product is CASTIGQGHSPLHF. Full variable domain (outside the CDR3, taken from reference TRBV5-1 and TRBJ1-6): KAGVTQTPRYLIKTRGQQVTLSCSPISGHRSVSWYQQTPGQGLQFLFEYFSETQRNKGNFPGRFSGRQFSNSRSEMNVSTLELGDSALYLCASTIGQGHSPLHFGNGTRLTVT.

As to this clonotype: This could be a read error, since a much larger clone is one nucleotide away. J is TRBJ1-2 and V is TRBV5-1; TRBD1 aligns across 9 bases. V dropped 0 bases and J dropped 7; count of bases not matched to a gene: 1. Germline values: CDR1 SGHRS, CDR2 YFSETQ. The CDR3 loop spans 13 amino acids. The CDR3 loop reads CASSLGTGVGYTF. The CDR3 region has the DNA TGCGCCAGCAGCTTGGGGACAGGGGTTGGCTACACCTTC.

The chain combines TRBV29-1 with TRBJ2-1, with TRBD2 identical over 10 bases. CDR1 and CDR2 from the germline V gene are SQVTM and ANQGSEA. This CDR3 region has 14 residues. V shed 8 bases, J shed 1 base, and the junction held 5 bases outside the gene matches. CDR3 nucleotides: TGCAGCTTACGGACTAGCGGATCCTACAATGAGCAGTTCTTC. Its protein is CSLRTSGSYNEQFF.

This rearrangement joins TRBV5-1 to TRBJ1-2; D is perhaps TRBD1 (5 bases). This CDR3 region has 15 residues. With 0 bases removed from V and 4 bases from J, the gap between germline ends came to 13 bases. Germline CDR1 is SGHRS and CDR2 is YFSETQ. The CDR3: CASSLALGTSYGYTF. The CDR3, as DNA: TGCGCCAGCAGCTTGGCCTTGGGGACCTCCTATGGCTACACCTTC.

This clonotype showed up just a few times. V and J are TRBV7-3 and TRBJ2-2; D gene unclear. CDR3 size: 14 residues. The V gene's germline CDR1 is SGHTA and CDR2 FQGTGA. Trimming shortened V by 5 bases and J by 6 bases, and 13 bases separated the two germline ends. The CDR3 region has the DNA TGTGCCAGCAGCCCCTCGGGTGCCCCCGGGGAGCTGTTTTTT. It is translated as CASSPSGAPGELFF.

In this sample, this clonotype turned up a few times. The genes are TRBV2 and TRBJ1-4; D is ambiguous. CDR1 is SNHLY, CDR2 FYNNEI, per germline. Trimming stripped 7 bases from V and 4 bases from J, with 13 bases between. The length of the CDR3 is 14 residues. DNA for the CDR3: TGTGCCAGCAAAGCGGAGAGGCTTAATGAAAAACTGTTTTTT. It yields the protein CASKAERLNEKLFF.

This chain links TRBV7-9 with TRBJ2-7, with a weak D call TRBD2 (5 bases). This CDR3 contains 12 residues. V lost 5 bases and J lost 3, with 8 bases in between. Germline assignment: CDR1 SEHNR and CDR2 FQNEAQ (reference sequence). Here the CDR3 DNA reads TGTGCCAGCAGCGGACTTTTCTACGAGCAGTACTTC. Translation gives CASSGLFYEQYF.